This T cell receptor beta chain was profiled in a study of shared T cell receptors in the human thymus. The assay was immunoSEQ multiplex PCR, and TCRdb's table has in-frame clones only and misses some. Of about 500,000 clones listed, approximately 80% were seen once; the top ten hold around 0.013%. V lost 1 base, J lost 2 bases, and 10 bases stayed unmatched. The germline gives CDR1 SGHNT, CDR2 YENEEA. The CDR3 totals 18 residues. This same sample was also taken into another study, of human thymus T cells. From that paper: Unrelated people showed highly overlapping thymic repertoires, related research reported.

The rearrangement joins TRBV11-3 to TRBJ2-4; 8 positions agree with TRBD2. This sequence originates from a boy younger than two with a congenital heart defect. Source material: thymocytes. The CDR3 loop is CASSLGPDQRESKNIQYF. CDR3 DNA: TGTGCCAGCAGCTTAGGGCCTGACCAGCGGGAGTCCAAAAACATTCAGTACTTC.